This is a list of T cell receptor beta chains from one sample in a study of identical twins. Each CDR3 protein is one row after TCRdb ran MiXCR on the 5' RACE reads. The sample includes 1.5 million to 2 million distinct CDR3 sequences, around a third seen only once; the top ten take more than 0.25%. The sequenced sample was cord blood. These receptor sequences come from a newborn girl in good health. Each CDR3 is given without its conserved first and last residue.

TRBV7-9 | ASSLRAGPSSYNEQF
TRBV6-5 | ASSYPGLGTGELF
TRBV9 | ASSVSQASTDTQY
TRBV12-3/TRBV12-4 | ASSFRGGSSYNEQF
TRBV7-9 | ASSLLGARGEAF
TRBV10-3 | AISLAGFTDTQY
TRBV5-1 | ASSLASPSLYEQY
TRBV4-2 | ASSHPLGDTQY
TRBV24-1 | ATSDLKRENTGELF
TRBV7-2 | ASSLLGTAPYEQY
TRBV29-1 | SGLDRGTEQY
TRBV5-1 | ASSPLQDEKLF
TRBV7-9 | ASIHLSGTGGYEQY
TRBV18 | ASSPDRGADTEAF
TRBV12-3/TRBV12-4 | AISFGRSGEQY
TRBV5-1 | ASSPLPGITGELF
TRBV9 | ASSLSAQSSTDTQY
TRBV12-3/TRBV12-4 | ASRPPGQTYNEQF
TRBV5-1 | ASSSTSGSSYEQY
TRBV12-3/TRBV12-4 | ASAGQNNQPQH
TRBV10-2 | ASSRTRETDTQY
TRBV2 | ASSPRGLLFEQY
TRBV20-1 | SARDYLAGSTDTQY
TRBV6-5 | ASSDRGSPPH
TRBV7-2 | ASSPRIHRADTQY
TRBV5-1 | ASSLAPGGHGDTQY
TRBV25-1 | ASKGLAGGNEQF
TRBV11-2 | ASSLPPETQY
TRBV25-1 | ASSVNRGLSAF
TRBV4-2 | ASSQGRTSHPRIQY
TRBV20-1 | SARDPAGYT
TRBV2 | ASTRKGLAGVDTQY
TRBV4-1 | ASSQDLTVNNEQY
TRBV12-3/TRBV12-4 | ASSRPPWTQY
TRBV12-3/TRBV12-4 | ASSLRQLINYGYT
TRBV11-2 | ASSLITGRDTQY
TRBV4-1 | ASSQEGQGFYEQY
TRBV29-1 | SVGIAGTTDTQY
TRBV5-6 | ASSVPGGSSYNEQF
TRBV12-3/TRBV12-4 | ASSFGQLFEQY
TRBV3-1 | ASSRSIQGADYGYT
TRBV10-3 | AISQKSWTGSSYEQY
TRBV29-1 | SVGQSSNQPQH
TRBV3-1 | ASSQSRINEQF
TRBV12-3/TRBV12-4 | ASSAGLAAYEQY
TRBV11-2 | ASSLDEAANEKLF
TRBV5-1 | ASSFEGAYNSPLH
TRBV12-3/TRBV12-4 | ASSSRTSWATDTQY
TRBV19 | ASTDTGGGNQPQH
TRBV25-1 | ASSDGGGGYGYT
TRBV20-1 | SARDLRQYNEQF
TRBV28 | ASSPDRPQY
TRBV27 | ASSQTSGPISTDTQY
TRBV11-2 | ASRQGRSGNNEQF
TRBV29-1 | SVVRDREPYGYT
TRBV9 | ASSVRTSGRTQDEQF